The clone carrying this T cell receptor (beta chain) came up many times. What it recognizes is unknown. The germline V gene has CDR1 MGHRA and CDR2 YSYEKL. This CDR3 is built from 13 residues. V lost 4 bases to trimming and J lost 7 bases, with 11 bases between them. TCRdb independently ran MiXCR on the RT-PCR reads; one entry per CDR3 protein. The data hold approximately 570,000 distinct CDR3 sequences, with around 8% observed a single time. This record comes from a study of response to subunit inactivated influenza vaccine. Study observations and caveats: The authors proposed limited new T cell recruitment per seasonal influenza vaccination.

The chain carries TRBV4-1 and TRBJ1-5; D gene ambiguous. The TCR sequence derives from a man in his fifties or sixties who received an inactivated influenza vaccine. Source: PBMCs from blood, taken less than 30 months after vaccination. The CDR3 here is CASSLGGEQPQHF. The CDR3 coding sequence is TGCGCCAGCAGCCTCGGCGGGGAACAGCCCCAGCATTTT.